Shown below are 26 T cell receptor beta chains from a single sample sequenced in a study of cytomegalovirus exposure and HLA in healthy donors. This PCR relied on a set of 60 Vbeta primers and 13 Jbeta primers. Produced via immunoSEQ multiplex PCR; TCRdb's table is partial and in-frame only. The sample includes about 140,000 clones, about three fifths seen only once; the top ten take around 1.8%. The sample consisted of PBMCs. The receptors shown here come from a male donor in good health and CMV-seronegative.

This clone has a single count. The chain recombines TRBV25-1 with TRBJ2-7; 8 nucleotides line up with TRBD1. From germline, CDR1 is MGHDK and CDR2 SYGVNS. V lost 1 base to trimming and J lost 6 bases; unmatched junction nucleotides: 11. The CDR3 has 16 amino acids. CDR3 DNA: TGTGCCAGCAGTGAATTGGCAGGGGGCGTGCTTACCGAGCAGTACTTC. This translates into CASSELAGGVLTEQYF.

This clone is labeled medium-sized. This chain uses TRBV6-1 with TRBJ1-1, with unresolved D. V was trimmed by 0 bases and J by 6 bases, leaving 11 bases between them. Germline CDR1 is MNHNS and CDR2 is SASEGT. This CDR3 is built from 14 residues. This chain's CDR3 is CASSEARGAAEAFF. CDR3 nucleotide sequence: TGTGCCAGCAGTGAAGCGCGAGGAGCCGCTGAAGCTTTCTTT.

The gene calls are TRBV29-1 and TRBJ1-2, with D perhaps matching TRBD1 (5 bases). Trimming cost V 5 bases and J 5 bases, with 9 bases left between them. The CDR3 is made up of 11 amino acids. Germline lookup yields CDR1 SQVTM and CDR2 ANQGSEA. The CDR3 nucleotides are TGCAGCGTTTTGGGGGGTTATGGCTACACCTTC. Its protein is CSVLGGYGYTF.

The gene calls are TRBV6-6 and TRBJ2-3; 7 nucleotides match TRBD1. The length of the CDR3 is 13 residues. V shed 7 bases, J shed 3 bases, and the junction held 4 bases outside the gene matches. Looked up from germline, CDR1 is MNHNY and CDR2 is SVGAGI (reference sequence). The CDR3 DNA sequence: TGTGCCAGCACCCCACAGGGGACAGATACGCAGTATTTT. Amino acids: CASTPQGTDTQYF.

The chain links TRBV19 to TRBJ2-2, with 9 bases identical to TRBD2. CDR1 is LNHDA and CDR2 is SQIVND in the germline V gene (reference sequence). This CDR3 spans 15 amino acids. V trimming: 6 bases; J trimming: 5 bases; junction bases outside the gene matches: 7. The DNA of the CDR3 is TGTGCCAGTAGGGGAGAGCGGGGGGTGACCGGGGAGCTGTTTTTT. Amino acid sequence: CASRGERGVTGELFF.

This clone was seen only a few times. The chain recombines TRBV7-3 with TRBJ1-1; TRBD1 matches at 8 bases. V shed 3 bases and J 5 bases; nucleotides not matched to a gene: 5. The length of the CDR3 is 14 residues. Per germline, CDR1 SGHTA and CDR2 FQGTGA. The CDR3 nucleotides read TGTGCCAGCAGCTTCACAGGGGGGGGAACTGAAGCTTTCTTT. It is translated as CASSFTGGGTEAFF.

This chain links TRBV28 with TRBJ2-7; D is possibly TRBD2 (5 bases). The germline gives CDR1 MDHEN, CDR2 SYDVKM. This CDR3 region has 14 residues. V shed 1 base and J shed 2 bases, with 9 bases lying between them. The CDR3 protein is CASSLSGMAYEQYF. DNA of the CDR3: TGTGCCAGCAGTTTATCCGGGATGGCCTACGAGCAGTACTTC.

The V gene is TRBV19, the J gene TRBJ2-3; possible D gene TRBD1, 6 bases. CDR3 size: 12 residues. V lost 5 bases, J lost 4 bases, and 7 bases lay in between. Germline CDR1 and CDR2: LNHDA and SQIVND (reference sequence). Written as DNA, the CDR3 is TGTGCCAGTAGTGCAGGGGCAGATACGCAGTATTTT. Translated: CASSAGADTQYF.

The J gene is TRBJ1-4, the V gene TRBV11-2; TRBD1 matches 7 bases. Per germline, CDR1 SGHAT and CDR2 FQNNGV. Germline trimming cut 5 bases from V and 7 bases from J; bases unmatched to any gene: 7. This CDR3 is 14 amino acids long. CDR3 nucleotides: TGTGCCAGCAGCCCCAGGGGGAACTCTGAAAAACTGTTTTTT. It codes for CASSPRGNSEKLFF.

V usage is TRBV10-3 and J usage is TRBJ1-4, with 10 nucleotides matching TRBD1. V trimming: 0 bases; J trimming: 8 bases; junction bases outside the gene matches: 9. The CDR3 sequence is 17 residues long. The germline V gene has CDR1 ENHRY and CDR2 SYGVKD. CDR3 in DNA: TGTGCCATCAGTGAGTCGGGACAGGGGTTAGGTTTGGAAAAACTGTTTTTT. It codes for CAISESGQGLGLEKLFF.

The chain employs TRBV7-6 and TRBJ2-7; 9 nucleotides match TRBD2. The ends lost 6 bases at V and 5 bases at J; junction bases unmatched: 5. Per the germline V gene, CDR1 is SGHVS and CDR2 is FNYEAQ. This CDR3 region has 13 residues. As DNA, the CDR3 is TGTGCCAGCAGAGCGGGGGGTACGGACGAGCAGTACTTC. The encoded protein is CASRAGGTDEQYF. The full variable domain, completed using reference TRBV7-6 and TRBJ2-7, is GAGVSQSPRYKVTKRGQDVALRCDPISGHVSLYWYRQALGQGPEFLTYFNYEAQQDKSGLPNDRFSAERPEGSISTLTIQRTEQRDSAMYRCASRAGGTDEQYFGPGTRLTVT.

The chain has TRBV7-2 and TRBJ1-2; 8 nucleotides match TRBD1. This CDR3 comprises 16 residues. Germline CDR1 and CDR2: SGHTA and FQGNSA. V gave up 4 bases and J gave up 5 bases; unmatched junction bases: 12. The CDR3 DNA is TGTGCCAGCAGCTCCCCCTCCAGGGGGCGGGGTTATGGCTACACCTTC. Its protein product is CASSSPSRGRGYGYTF.

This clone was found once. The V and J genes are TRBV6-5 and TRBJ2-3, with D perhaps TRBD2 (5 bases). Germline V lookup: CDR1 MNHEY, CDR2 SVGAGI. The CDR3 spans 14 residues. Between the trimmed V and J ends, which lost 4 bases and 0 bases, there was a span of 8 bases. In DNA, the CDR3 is TGTGCCAGCAGTTGGGAGACGAGCACAGATACGCAGTATTTT. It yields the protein CASSWETSTDTQYF.

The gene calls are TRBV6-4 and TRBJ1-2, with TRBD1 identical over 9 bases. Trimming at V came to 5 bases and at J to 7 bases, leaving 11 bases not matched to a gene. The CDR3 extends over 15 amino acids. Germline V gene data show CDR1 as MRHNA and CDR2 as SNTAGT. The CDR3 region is CASSLGTGGLGGYTF. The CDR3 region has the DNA TGTGCCAGCAGTCTTGGCACAGGGGGCTTGGGTGGCTACACCTTC.

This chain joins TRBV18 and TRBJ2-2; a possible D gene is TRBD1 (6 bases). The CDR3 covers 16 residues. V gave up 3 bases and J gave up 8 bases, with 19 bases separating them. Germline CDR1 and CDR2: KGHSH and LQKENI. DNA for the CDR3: TGTGCCAGCTCACCTCCGACAGGAAATATCGCAGGGGAGCTGTTTTTT. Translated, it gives CASSPPTGNIAGELFF.

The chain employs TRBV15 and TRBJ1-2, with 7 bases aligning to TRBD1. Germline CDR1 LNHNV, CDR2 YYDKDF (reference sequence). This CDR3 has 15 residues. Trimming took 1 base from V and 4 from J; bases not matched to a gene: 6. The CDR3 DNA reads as TGTGCCACCAGCAGAGGGAGGGGGCCCGGCTATGGCTACACCTTC. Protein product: CATSRGRGPGYGYTF.

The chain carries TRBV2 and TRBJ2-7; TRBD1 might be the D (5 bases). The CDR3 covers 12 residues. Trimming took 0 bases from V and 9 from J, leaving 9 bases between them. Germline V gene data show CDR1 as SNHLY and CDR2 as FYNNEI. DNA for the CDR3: TGTGCCAGCAGTGAAGCCTGGGGCGGGCAGTACTTC. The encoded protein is CASSEAWGGQYF.

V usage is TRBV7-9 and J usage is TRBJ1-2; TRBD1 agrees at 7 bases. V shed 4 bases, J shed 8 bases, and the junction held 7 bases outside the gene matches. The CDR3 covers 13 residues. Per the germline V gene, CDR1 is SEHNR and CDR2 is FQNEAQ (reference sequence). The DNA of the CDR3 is TGTGCCAGCAGCTGGGGACAGCCTGCGGGCTACACCTTC. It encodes CASSWGQPAGYTF.

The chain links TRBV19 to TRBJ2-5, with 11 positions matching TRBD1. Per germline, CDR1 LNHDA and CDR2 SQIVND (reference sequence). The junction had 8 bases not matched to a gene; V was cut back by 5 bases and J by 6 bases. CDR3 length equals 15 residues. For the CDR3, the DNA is TGTGCCAGTAGTGGCCGGACAGGGGGCCTAAAGACCCAGTACTTC. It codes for CASSGRTGGLKTQYF.

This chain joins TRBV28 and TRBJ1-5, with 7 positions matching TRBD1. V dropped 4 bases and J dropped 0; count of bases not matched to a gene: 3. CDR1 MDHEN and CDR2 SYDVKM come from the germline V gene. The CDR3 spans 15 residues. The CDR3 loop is CASSWGQHSNQPQHF. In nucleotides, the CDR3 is TGTGCCAGCAGTTGGGGACAGCATAGCAATCAGCCCCAGCATTTT.

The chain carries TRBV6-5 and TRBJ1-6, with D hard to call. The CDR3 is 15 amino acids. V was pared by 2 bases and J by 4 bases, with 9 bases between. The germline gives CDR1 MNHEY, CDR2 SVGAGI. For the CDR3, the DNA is TGTGCCAGCAGTTACATCGGAGGGTATAATTCACCCCTCCACTTT. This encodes CASSYIGGYNSPLHF.

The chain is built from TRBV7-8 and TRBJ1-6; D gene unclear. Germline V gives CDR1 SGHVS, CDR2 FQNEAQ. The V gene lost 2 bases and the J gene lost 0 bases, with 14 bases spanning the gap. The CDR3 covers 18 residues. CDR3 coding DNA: TGTGCCAGCAGCTTATATCGAGGGTCGAGCTCCTATAATTCACCCCTCCACTTT. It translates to CASSLYRGSSSYNSPLHF.

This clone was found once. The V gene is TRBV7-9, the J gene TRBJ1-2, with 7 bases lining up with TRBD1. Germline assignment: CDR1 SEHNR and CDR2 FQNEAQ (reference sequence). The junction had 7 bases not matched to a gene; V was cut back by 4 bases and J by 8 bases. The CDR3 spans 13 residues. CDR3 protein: CASSSGQARGYTF. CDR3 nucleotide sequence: TGTGCCAGCAGCTCCGGACAGGCAAGGGGCTACACCTTC.

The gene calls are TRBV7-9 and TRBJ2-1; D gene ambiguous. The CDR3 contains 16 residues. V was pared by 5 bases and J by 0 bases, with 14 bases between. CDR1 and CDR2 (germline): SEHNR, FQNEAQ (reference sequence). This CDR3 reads CASSTPLVPSYNEQFF. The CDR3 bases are TGTGCCAGCAGCACCCCCCTAGTACCCTCCTACAATGAGCAGTTCTTC.

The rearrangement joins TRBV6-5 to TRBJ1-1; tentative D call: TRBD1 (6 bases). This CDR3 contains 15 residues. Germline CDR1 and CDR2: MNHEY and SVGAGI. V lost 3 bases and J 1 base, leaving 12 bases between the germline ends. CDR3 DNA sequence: TGTGCCAGCAGTTATTACCAGACAGGGAACACTGAAGCTTTCTTT. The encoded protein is CASSYYQTGNTEAFF.

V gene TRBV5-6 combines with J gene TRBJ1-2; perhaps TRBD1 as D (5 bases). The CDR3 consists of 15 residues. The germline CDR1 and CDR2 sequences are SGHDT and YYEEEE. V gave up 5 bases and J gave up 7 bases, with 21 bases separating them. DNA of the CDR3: TGTGCCAGCAGTCGTCCCAGAGGGGCGCGGGGTGGCTACACCTTC. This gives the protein CASSRPRGARGGYTF.